The clone carrying this T cell receptor beta chain has more than one count but fewer than ten. Its antigen is unknown. Sampled while nominally healthy, donors likely had unrecorded immune exposures. The data stem from a study of cytomegalovirus exposure and HLA in healthy donors. Study results and limitations: Confirmation was obtained in vitro that a few CMV-associated chains are specific for CMV antigens.

CDR1 and CDR2 from the germline V gene are SGHNT and YYREEE (reference sequence). V gave up 4 bases and J gave up 4 bases; unmatched junction bases: 9. This CDR3 is built from 15 residues. With 60 Vbeta and 13 Jbeta primers, the PCR was carried out. Only in-frame clones appear in the TCRdb table, and some are missing; sequencing was by immunoSEQ multiplex PCR. The data contain more than 150,000 clones, over 80% of them singletons. Sequencing used PBMCs. The source of this sequence is a man aged 50-59 years in good health and CMV-seronegative. This sequence joins TRBV5-4 and TRBJ2-7; 9 bases are shared with TRBD2. CDR3 nucleotide sequence: TGTGCCAGCAGCACCGTAGCGGGAGAAGGGTACGAGCAGTACTTC. It codes for CASSTVAGEGYEQYF.